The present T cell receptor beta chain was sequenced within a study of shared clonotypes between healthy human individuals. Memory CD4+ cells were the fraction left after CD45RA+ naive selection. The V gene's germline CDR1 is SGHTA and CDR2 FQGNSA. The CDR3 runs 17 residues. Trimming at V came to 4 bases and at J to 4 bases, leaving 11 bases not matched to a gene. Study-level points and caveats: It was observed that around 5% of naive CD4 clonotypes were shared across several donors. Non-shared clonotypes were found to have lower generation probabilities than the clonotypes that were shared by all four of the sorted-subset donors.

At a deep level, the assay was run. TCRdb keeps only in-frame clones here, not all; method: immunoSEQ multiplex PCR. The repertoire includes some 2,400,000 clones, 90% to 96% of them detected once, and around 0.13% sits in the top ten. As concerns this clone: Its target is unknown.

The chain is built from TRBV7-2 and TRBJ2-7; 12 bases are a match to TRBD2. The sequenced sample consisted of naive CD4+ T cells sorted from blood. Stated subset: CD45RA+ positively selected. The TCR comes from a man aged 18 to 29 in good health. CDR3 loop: CASSSERRLAGVYEQYF. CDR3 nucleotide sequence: TGTGCCAGCAGCTCGGAAAGACGACTAGCGGGAGTTTACGAGCAGTACTTC.